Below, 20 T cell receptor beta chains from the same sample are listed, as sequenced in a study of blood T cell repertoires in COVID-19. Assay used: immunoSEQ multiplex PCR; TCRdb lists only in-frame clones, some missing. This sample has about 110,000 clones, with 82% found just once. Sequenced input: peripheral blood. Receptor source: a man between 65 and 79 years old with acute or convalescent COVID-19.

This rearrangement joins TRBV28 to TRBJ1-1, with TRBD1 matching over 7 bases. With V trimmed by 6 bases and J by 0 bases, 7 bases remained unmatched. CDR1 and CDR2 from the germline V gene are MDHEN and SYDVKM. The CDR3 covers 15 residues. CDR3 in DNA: TGTGCCAGCAGCTCGGGACAGAACATGAACACTGAAGCTTTCTTT. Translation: CASSSGQNMNTEAFF.

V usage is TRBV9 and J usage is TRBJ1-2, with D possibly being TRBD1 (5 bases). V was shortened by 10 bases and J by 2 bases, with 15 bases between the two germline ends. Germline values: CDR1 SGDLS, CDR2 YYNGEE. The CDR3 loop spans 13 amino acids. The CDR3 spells CACLGRVNYGYTF. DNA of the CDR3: TGTGCCTGCCTGGGCAGGGTAAACTATGGCTACACCTTC.

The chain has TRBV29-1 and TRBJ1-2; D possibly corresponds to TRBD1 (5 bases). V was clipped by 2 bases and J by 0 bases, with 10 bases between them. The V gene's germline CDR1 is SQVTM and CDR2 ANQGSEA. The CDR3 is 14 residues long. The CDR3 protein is CSVERGEANYGYTF. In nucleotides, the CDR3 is TGCAGCGTTGAACGGGGGGAAGCTAACTATGGCTACACCTTC.

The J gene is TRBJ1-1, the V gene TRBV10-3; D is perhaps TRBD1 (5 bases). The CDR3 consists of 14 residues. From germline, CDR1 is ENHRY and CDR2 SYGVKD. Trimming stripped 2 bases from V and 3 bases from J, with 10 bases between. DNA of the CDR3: TGTGCCATCAGTGAGAATTCGGGGGACACTGAAGCTTTCTTT. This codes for CAISENSGDTEAFF.

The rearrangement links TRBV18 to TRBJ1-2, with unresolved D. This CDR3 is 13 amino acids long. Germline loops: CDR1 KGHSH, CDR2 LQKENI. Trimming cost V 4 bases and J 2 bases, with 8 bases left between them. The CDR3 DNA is TGTGCCAGCTCACGAACAAACAACTATGGCTACACCTTC. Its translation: CASSRTNNYGYTF.

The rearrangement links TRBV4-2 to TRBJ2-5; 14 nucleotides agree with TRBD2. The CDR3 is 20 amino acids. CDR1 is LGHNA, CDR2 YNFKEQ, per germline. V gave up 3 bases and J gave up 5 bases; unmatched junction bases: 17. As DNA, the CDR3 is TGTGCCAGCAGCCATCCCAGCCGAGGGACTAGCGGGAGCCCTTGGGAGACCCAGTACTTC. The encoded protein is CASSHPSRGTSGSPWETQYF.

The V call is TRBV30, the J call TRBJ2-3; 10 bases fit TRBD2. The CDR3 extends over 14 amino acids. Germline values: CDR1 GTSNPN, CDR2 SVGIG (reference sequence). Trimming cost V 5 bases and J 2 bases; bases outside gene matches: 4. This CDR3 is CAWAGLAFTDTQYF. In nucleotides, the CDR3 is TGTGCCTGGGCGGGACTAGCGTTCACAGATACGCAGTATTTT.

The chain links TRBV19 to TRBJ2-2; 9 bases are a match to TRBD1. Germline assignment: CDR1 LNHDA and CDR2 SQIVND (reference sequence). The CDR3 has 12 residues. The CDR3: CAPQGAGEELFF. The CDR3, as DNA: TGTGCTCCACAGGGGGCCGGCGAGGAGCTGTTTTTT. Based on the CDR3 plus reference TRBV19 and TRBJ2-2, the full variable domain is DGGITQSPKYLFRKEGQNVTLSCEQNLNHDAMYWYRQDPGQGLRLIYYSQIVNDFQKGDIAEGYSVSREKKESFPLTVTSAQKNPTAFYLCAPQGAGEELFFGEGSRLTVL.

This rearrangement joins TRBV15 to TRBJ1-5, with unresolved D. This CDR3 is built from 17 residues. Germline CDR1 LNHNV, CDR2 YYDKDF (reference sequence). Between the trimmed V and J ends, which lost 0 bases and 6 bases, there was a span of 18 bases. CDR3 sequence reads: CATSRDPEVVAGQPQHF. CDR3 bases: TGTGCCACCAGCAGAGATCCCGAGGTAGTGGCTGGTCAGCCCCAGCATTTT.

As DNA, the CDR3 is TGTGCCAGCAGCCTTGGACAGGTTCCCAATCAGCCCCAGCATTTT. As protein: CASSLGQVPNQPQHF. The chain joins TRBV3-1 (or the pseudogene TRBV3-2) to TRBJ1-5; 7 bases align to TRBD1. Germline V lookup: CDR1 LGHDT, CDR2 YNNKEL (reference sequence). This CDR3 comprises 15 residues. Losses at the gene ends were 4 bases for V and 3 bases for J; bases not matched to a gene: 6.

CDR3 sequence: CASRLQGPGTGELFF. In DNA, the CDR3 is TGTGCCAGCAGACTACAGGGGCCGGGCACCGGGGAGCTGTTTTTT. The J gene is TRBJ2-2, the V gene TRBV2; 7 bases fit TRBD1. CDR1 SNHLY and CDR2 FYNNEI come from the germline V gene. This CDR3 contains 15 residues. V dropped 6 bases and J dropped 4; count of bases not matched to a gene: 8.

Written as DNA, the CDR3 is TGTGCCAGCAGCTCCAGGGTAGAAGGGAATTCACCCCTCCACTTT. Protein: CASSSRVEGNSPLHF. This chain links TRBV9 with TRBJ1-6; D is perhaps TRBD1 (5 bases). From germline, CDR1 is SGDLS and CDR2 YYNGEE. The V and J ends lost 4 bases and 7 bases respectively, with 15 bases between them. The CDR3 length is 15 residues.

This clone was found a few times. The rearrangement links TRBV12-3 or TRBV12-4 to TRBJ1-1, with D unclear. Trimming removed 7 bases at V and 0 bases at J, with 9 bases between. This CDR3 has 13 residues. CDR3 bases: TGTGCCAGCACCGGGGTGTTGAACACTGAAGCTTTCTTT. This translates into CASTGVLNTEAFF.

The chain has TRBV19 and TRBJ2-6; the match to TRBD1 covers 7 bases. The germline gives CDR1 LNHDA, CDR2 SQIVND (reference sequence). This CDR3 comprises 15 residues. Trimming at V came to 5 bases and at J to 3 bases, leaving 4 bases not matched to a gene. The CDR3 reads CASSLDRVGANVLTF. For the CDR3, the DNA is TGTGCCAGTAGTCTCGACAGGGTTGGGGCCAACGTCCTGACTTTC.

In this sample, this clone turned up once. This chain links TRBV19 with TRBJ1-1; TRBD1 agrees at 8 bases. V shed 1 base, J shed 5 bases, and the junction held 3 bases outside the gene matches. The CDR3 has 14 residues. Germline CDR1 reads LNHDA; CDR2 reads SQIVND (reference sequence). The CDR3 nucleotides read TGTGCCAGTAGTATAGGCAGGGGGCGAACTGAAGCTTTCTTT. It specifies CASSIGRGRTEAFF. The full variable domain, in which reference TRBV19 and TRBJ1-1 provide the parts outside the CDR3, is DGGITQSPKYLFRKEGQNVTLSCEQNLNHDAMYWYRQDPGQGLRLIYYSQIVNDFQKGDIAEGYSVSREKKESFPLTVTSAQKNPTAFYLCASSIGRGRTEAFFGQGTRLTVV.

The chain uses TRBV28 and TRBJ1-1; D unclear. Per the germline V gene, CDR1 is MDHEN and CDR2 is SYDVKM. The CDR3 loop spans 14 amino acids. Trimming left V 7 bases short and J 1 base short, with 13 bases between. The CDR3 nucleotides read TGTGCCAGCACGGTGGGAGGGCGGAACACTGAAGCTTTCTTT. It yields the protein CASTVGGRNTEAFF.

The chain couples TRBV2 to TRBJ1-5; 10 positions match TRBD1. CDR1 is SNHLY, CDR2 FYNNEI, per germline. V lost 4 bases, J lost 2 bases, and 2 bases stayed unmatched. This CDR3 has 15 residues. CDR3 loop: CASSGTGGGNQPQHF. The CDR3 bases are TGTGCCAGCAGTGGGACAGGGGGTGGCAATCAGCCCCAGCATTTT.

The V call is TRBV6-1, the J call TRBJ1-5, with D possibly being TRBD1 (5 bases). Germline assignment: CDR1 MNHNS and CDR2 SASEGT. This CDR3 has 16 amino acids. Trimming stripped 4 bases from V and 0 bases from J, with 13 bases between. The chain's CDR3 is CASSAEGAGSNQPQHF. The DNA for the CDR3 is TGTGCCAGCAGTGCCGAAGGGGCCGGTAGCAATCAGCCCCAGCATTTT.

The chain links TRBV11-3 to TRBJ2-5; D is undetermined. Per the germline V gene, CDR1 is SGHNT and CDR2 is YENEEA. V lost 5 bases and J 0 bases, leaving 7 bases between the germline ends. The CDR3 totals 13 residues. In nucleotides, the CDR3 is TGTGCCAGCAGCAGAGAGTACCAAGAGACCCAGTACTTC. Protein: CASSREYQETQYF. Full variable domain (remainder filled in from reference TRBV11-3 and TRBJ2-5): EAGVVQSPRYKIIEKKQPVAFWCNPISGHNTLYWYLQNLGQGPELLIRYENEEAVDDSQLPKDRFSAERLKGVDSTLKIQPAELGDSAVYLCASSREYQETQYFGPGTRLLVL.

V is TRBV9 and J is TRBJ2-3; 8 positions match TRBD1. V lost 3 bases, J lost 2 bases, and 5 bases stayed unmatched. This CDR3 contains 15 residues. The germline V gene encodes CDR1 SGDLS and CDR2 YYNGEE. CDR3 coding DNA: TGTGCCAGCAGCGCCGGACAGGGATTCACAGATACGCAGTATTTT. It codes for CASSAGQGFTDTQYF.